The clone carrying this T cell receptor beta chain was counted ten times or more. Its target is not known. This sample was taken from a study of T cells in Graves' hyperthyroidism and ophthalmopathy. Findings and caveats of the study: Within blood appeared most thyroid clonotypes that had expanded above 0.001. Ophthalmopathy could be told apart from stable hyperthyroidism with a 13 V-J model.

CDR3 length: 13 residues. The germline gives CDR1 PRHDT, CDR2 FYEKMQ (reference sequence). V lost 3 bases and J 3 bases, leaving 8 bases between the germline ends. What was amplified from RNA transcripts were TCR beta CDR3 regions. The primer set for the first-round RT-PCR of the TCR CDR3 was HTBI. Via MiXCR, TCRdb re-called the multiplex PCR reads, giving one row per CDR3 protein. The data show approximately 630,000 distinct CDR3 sequences, about a sixth seen once. Uncontrolled infection, other autoimmune disease, pregnancy or lactation disqualified patients from enrolment. The TCR was taken from a woman aged 25 to 39 with Graves' hyperthyroidism. The J gene is TRBJ1-1, the V gene TRBV13; weak D call: TRBD1 (5 bases). Sequencing used blood. The CDR3 loop is CASSFTRDTEAFF. CDR3 sequence (DNA): TGTGCCAGCAGCTTCACCAGGGACACTGAAGCTTTCTTT.